This T cell receptor (beta chain) was obtained from a study of cytomegalovirus exposure and HLA in healthy donors. The PCR ran on 60 Vbeta and 13 Jbeta primers. Profiled with immunoSEQ multiplex PCR; TCRdb holds only in-frame clones, not every one. The sample carries some 100,000 clones, about 75% recorded once. Germline values: CDR1 WSHSY, CDR2 SAAADI. The CDR3 runs 12 residues. The junction had 0 bases not matched to a gene; V was cut back by 6 bases and J by 4 bases. This TCR derives from a woman between 40 and 55 years old in good health and CMV-seropositive. Sequencing was carried out using PBMCs. This chain connects TRBV10-2 to TRBJ2-5, with 9 bases matching TRBD1. CDR3 nucleotide sequence: TGCGCCAGCAGGACAGGGGGAGAGACCCAGTACTTC. This gives the protein CASRTGGETQYF.